This passage covers 5 T cell receptor beta chains from one sample sequenced in a study of T cell repertoires in cytomegalovirus infection. Their cognate antigens are unknown. MiXCR, applied by TCRdb to the reads, yields one record per CDR3 protein. The sample lists about 900,000 distinct CDR3 sequences, around 32% occurring once. The sequences come from cultured CD8+ T cells from PBMCs, collected from culture after CMV antigen stimulation. These receptors all stem from a human donor in good health (CMV status not recorded). Some clones in this sample may be carry-over from other donors' samples.

The chain recombines TRBV25-1 with TRBJ1-5; unclear D gene. The length of the CDR3 is 12 residues. The germline gives CDR1 MGHDK, CDR2 SYGVNS. The V and J ends lost 1 base and 7 bases respectively, with 5 bases between them. CDR3 sequence (DNA): TGTGCCAGCAGTGAATCCGAGCAGCCCCAGCATTTT. This translates into CASSESEQPQHF.

The J gene is TRBJ1-5, the V gene TRBV20-1; 8 bases fit TRBD1. Germline values: CDR1 DFQATT, CDR2 SNEGSKA (reference sequence). The CDR3 loop spans 15 amino acids. V dropped 5 bases and J dropped 0; count of bases not matched to a gene: 6. CDR3 region: CSAPAGGNSNQPQHF. DNA of the CDR3: TGCAGTGCTCCCGCAGGGGGCAATAGCAATCAGCCCCAGCATTTT.

The V gene is TRBV19, the J gene TRBJ1-1, with 7 bases lining up with TRBD1. CDR3 length: 16 residues. The germline gives CDR1 LNHDA, CDR2 SQIVND (reference sequence). V dropped 3 bases and J dropped 1; count of bases not matched to a gene: 8. The CDR3 loop is CASSISGTAGNTEAFF. CDR3 DNA sequence: TGTGCCAGTAGTATTTCGGGGACAGCCGGGAACACTGAAGCTTTCTTT. Drawing the rest from reference TRBV19 and TRBJ1-1, the complete variable domain is DGGITQSPKYLFRKEGQNVTLSCEQNLNHDAMYWYRQDPGQGLRLIYYSQIVNDFQKGDIAEGYSVSREKKESFPLTVTSAQKNPTAFYLCASSISGTAGNTEAFFGQGTRLTVV.

The genes are TRBV7-9 and TRBJ1-4; 8 bases line up with TRBD1. The CDR3 runs to 14 residues. V trimming: 5 bases; J trimming: 8 bases; junction bases outside the gene matches: 7. CDR1 is SEHNR, CDR2 FQNEAQ, per germline (reference sequence). The DNA for the CDR3 is TGTGCCAGCAGCCCCCCCCGGACAGGGGAAAAACTGTTTTTT. It specifies CASSPPRTGEKLFF.

In this sample, this clonotype turned up a few times. The chain has TRBV12-5 and TRBJ2-1; D unresolved. V was clipped by 4 bases and J by 2 bases, with 3 bases between them. Germline CDR1 LGHNT, CDR2 FRNRAP. The CDR3 totals 12 residues. Here the CDR3 reads CASGSTYNEQFF. The CDR3, as DNA: TGTGCTAGTGGTTCGACCTACAATGAGCAGTTCTTC.